These 6 T cell receptor beta chains were sequenced from one sample in a study of blood T cell repertoires in COVID-19. Clones were read by immunoSEQ multiplex PCR, and TCRdb kept only the in-frame ones, dropping some. The table records under 75,000 clones, 80% of them present only once. The sample taken for sequencing was peripheral blood. Receptors were obtained from a man between 60 and 75 years old with acute or convalescent COVID-19.

The rearrangement links TRBV28 to TRBJ1-1, with no clear D. Germline V gene sequence: CDR1 MDHEN, CDR2 SYDVKM. This CDR3 has 15 amino acids. V was clipped by 5 bases and J by 0 bases, with 13 bases between them. CDR3 in DNA: TGTGCCAGCAGTCCCCGAGGTTGGCTGAACACTGAAGCTTTCTTT. This encodes CASSPRGWLNTEAFF.

V gene TRBV4-1 combines with J gene TRBJ2-2; D is uncertain. The CDR3 has 15 residues. CDR1 is MGHRA and CDR2 is YSYEKL in the germline V gene. The V and J ends lost 3 bases and 6 bases respectively, with 14 bases between them. CDR3 sequence: CASSQTTVGAGELFF. The CDR3 DNA reads TGCGCCAGCAGCCAGACAACGGTGGGCGCCGGGGAGCTGTTTTTT.

Comments on this clone: At one of its ends the junction is not consistent with the germline gene, which may arise from a read error. This rearrangement joins TRBV6-5 to TRBJ2-3; 10 nucleotides match TRBD1. CDR1 is MNHEY and CDR2 is SVGAGI in the germline V gene. CDR3 length equals 14 residues. The CDR3 nucleotides read TGTGCCAGCAGGCCCGATCGGTCTAGGGACAGGGGCGAATTT. Its protein product is CASRPDRSRDRGEF.

This rearrangement joins TRBV7-2 to TRBJ1-2, with TRBD1 identical over 8 bases. Trimming removed 1 base from V and 5 bases from J; junction bases left unmatched: 6. Germline V gene data show CDR1 as SGHTA and CDR2 as FQGNSA. The CDR3 length is 15 residues. The CDR3 DNA sequence: TGTGCCAGCAGCTTAGAACCAGGGGGCTTGTATGGCTACACCTTC. Encoded protein: CASSLEPGGLYGYTF.

This chain uses TRBV7-6 with TRBJ2-5, with 9 bases that match TRBD1. The CDR3 runs 15 residues. CDR1 is SGHVS, CDR2 FNYEAQ, per germline. V lost 3 bases and J lost 2; bases outside the gene matches: 4. The CDR3 reads CASSLGTGRQETQYF. The CDR3 nucleotides read TGTGCCAGCAGCTTGGGGACAGGGCGGCAAGAGACCCAGTACTTC.

This clone was detected once. This chain uses TRBV11-1 with TRBJ1-4; 8 nucleotides match TRBD1. J gave up 5 bases and V 5 bases, and 7 bases lay outside the gene matches. Germline CDR1 is SGHAT and CDR2 is FQDESV (reference sequence). The CDR3 is 15 residues long. The CDR3 DNA reads as TGTGCCAGCAGCCCCGGGACAGGAGAAAATGAAAAACTGTTTTTT. Amino acid sequence: CASSPGTGENEKLFF.